A single TCR beta chain is shown here with its context. Its antigen is as yet unknown. This entry belongs to a study of T cell responses to AZD1222 COVID-19 vaccine. The study, taken as a whole, reports: Among spike-specific TCRs, nearly half reportedly target unmutated variant regions. Across the whole spike, CD4 TCRs peaked at regions 160-218 and 743-854. All repertoire sampling was performed exclusively after the peak T cell response. Clonal diversity may have been underestimated in mostly white British donors.

Libraries were prepared by immunoSEQ multiplex PCR; TCRdb keeps only in-frame clonotypes and omits some of them. The table lists some 120,000 clones, about 92% of them singletons, with approximately 1% in the top ten. The V end was cut by 8 bases, the J end by 0 bases, with 10 bases between. The CDR3 is 13 residues long. Germline values: CDR1 LNHDA, CDR2 SQIVND (reference sequence). This material consisted of peripheral blood, taken on day 0 of AZD1222 vaccination. The chain uses TRBV19 and TRBJ1-1; D perhaps matches TRBD1 (5 bases). The TCR originated in an adult in good health. The chain's CDR3 is CASSGHMNTEAFF. The CDR3 DNA reads as TGTGCCAGTTCAGGGCACATGAACACTGAAGCTTTCTTT.